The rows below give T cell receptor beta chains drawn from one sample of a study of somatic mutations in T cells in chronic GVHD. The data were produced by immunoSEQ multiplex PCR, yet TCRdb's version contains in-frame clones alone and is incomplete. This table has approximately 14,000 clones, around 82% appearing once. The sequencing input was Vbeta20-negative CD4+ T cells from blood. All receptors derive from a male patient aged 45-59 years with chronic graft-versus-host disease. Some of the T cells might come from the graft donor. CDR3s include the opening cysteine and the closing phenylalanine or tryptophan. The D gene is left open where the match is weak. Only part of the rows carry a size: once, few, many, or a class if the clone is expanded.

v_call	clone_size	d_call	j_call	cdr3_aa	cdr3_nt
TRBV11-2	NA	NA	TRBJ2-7	CASRTASYEQYF	TGTGCCAGCAGGACAGCCTCCTACGAGCAGTACTTC
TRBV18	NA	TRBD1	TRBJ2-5	CASSPDRGKGSQETQYF	TGTGCCAGCTCACCTGACAGGGGAAAGGGCTCGCAGGAGACCCAGTACTTC
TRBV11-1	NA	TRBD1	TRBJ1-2	CASSLPQGAYGYTF	TGTGCCAGCAGCTTGCCCCAGGGGGCCTATGGCTACACCTTC
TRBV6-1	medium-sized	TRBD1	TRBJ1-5	CASSTGGGNQPQHF	TGTGCCAGCAGTACAGGGGGCGGCAATCAGCCCCAGCATTTT
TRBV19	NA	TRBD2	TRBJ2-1	CASRESGRGEQFF	TGTGCCAGTAGAGAAAGCGGGAGGGGTGAGCAGTTCTTC
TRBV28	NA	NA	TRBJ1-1	CASTPGAFPNTEAFF	TGTGCCAGCACCCCTGGGGCCTTTCCGAATACTGAAGCTTTCTTT
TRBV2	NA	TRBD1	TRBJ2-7	CASSPPPRTGGEQYF	TGTGCCAGCAGTCCTCCCCCGCGGACAGGGGGCGAGCAGTACTTC
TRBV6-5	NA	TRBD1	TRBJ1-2	CASRPGTDYGYTF	TGTGCCAGCAGACCCGGGACAGACTATGGCTACACCTTC
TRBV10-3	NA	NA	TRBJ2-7	CAISGFGTLGEQYF	TGTGCCATCAGTGGTTTCGGGACACTCGGCGAGCAGTACTTC
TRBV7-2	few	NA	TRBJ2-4	CASSTPQGDLAKNIQYF	TGTGCCAGCAGCACCCCACAGGGTGACTTAGCCAAAAACATTCAGTACTTC
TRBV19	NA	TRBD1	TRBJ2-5	CASGDSQYQETQYF	TGTGCCAGTGGGGACAGCCAGTACCAAGAGACCCAGTACTTC
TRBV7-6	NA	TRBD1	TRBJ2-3	CASSWGQGADTQYF	TGTGCCAGCAGCTGGGGACAGGGGGCAGATACGCAGTATTTT
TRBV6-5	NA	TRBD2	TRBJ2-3	CASGRGTDTQYF	TGTGCCAGCGGGAGGGGCACAGATACGCAGTATTTT
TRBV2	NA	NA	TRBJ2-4	CASTGERAKNIQYF	TGTGCCAGCACCGGGGAGAGAGCCAAAAACATTCAGTACTTC
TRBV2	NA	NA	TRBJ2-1	CASSEVTSGLGEQFF	TGTGCCAGCAGTGAGGTCACTTCAGGGCTAGGTGAGCAGTTCTTC
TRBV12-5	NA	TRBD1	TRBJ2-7	CASGLELDRVHEQYF	TGTGCTAGTGGTTTGGAATTAGACAGGGTACACGAGCAGTACTTC
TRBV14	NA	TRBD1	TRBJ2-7	CASSLLQGASSEQYF	TGTGCCAGCAGCCTCTTACAGGGGGCAAGTTCCGAGCAGTACTTC
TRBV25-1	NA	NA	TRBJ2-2	CASSGYREGTGELFF	TGTGCCAGCAGTGGGTACAGGGAGGGCACCGGGGAGCTGTTTTTT
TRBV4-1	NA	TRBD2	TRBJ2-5	CASSQGGLGGETQYF	TGCGCCAGCAGCCAAGGTGGACTAGGAGGGGAGACCCAGTACTTC
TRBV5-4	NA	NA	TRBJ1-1	CASSPQALRRMNTEAFF	TGTGCCAGCAGTCCTCAGGCCCTCAGGAGGATGAACACTGAAGCTTTCTTT
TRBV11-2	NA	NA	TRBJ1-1	CASSPRGGNTEAFF	TGTGCCAGCAGCCCTCGGGGGGGGAACACTGAAGCTTTCTTT
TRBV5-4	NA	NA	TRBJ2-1	CASSLGQGPYNEQFF	TGTGCCAGCAGCTTGGGGCAGGGCCCCTACAATGAGCAGTTCTTC
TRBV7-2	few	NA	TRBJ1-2	CASSRNGGGSGGYTF	TGTGCCAGCAGCCGGAATGGGGGCGGCTCTGGTGGCTACACCTTC
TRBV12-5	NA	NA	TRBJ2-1	CASGLGTNSYNEQFF	TGTGCTAGTGGTTTGGGTACTAACTCCTACAATGAGCAGTTCTTC
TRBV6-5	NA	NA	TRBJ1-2	CASSPRTGNGYTF	TGTGCCAGCAGTCCGCGGACCGGGAATGGCTACACCTTC
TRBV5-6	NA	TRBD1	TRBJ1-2	CASSLGGQGARYGYTF	TGTGCCAGCAGCTTGGGGGGACAGGGGGCAAGATATGGCTACACCTTC
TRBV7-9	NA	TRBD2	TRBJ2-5	CASSLKGLAGAETQYF	TGTGCCAGCAGCTTAAAGGGACTAGCGGGGGCAGAGACCCAGTACTTC